The clone carrying this T cell receptor (beta chain) was detected a few times. Its antigen remains unidentified. The individuals who served as donors were healthy Caucasians living in Russia, aged roughly 6 to 100. It was with a sample-barcoded 5' primer and a J-beta primer mix that a second PCR of roughly 7 to 12 cycles was run. Unique molecular identifiers of 12 random nucleotides labeled each cDNA. MiXCR was run by TCRdb on the 5' RACE reads, yielding one entry per CDR3 protein. The data contain around 1,000,000 distinct CDR3 sequences, around two fifths of them singletons. This sample was taken from a study of blood T cells in healthy people across ages. Study conclusions and caveats: Nothing was known about donor CMV status, and this possibly confounded expanded clonotype changes. Naive CD4+ cells and diversity were both higher in long-lived donors than in aged donors.

This CDR3 region has 14 residues. The ends were cut back, 6 bases at V and 3 bases at J, with 12 bases in the middle. Germline CDR1 LGHDT, CDR2 YNNKEL (reference sequence). This TCR derives from a man aged 18 to 29 in good health. This chain connects TRBV3-1 to TRBJ2-1; D remains unclear. The material sequenced was blood. CDR3 nucleotide sequence: TGTGCCAGCAGGCACGGAATTAGCTACAATGAGCAGTTCTTC. This translates into CASRHGISYNEQFF.